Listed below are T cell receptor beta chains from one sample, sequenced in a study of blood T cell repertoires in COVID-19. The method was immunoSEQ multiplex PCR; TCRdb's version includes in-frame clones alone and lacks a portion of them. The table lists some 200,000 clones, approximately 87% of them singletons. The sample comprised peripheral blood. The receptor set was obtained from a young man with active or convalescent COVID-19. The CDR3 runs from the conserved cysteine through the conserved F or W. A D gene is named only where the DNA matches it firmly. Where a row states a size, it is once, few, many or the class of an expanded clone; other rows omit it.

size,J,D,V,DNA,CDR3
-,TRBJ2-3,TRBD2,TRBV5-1,TGCGCCAGCAGACTTTCCGGGGGAGGGACAGATACGCAGTATTTT,CASRLSGGGTDTQYF
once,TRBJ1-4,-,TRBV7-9,TGTGCCAGCAGTCAAACCGCAGGGTATCGTGAAAAACTGTTTTTT,CASSQTAGYREKLFF
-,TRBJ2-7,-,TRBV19,TGTGCCAGTAGTCGATTTGCCGGGACTTACGAGCAGTACTTC,CASSRFAGTYEQYF
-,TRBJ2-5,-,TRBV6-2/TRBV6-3,TGTGCCAGCAGTTACGAGGGAGAGCACGAGACCCAGTACTTC,CASSYEGEHETQYF
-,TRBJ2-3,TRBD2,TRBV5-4,TGTGCCAGCAGCTTTGGGGGTGCGGGGGGCACAGATACGCAGTATTTT,CASSFGGAGGTDTQYF
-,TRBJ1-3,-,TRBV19,TGTGCCAGTAGTACGACAGGTACAACCTCTGGAAACACCATATATTTT,CASSTTGTTSGNTIYF
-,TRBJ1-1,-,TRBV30,TGTGCCTGGAGTGTAATAAGCTTTGTGGTCAGGGACACTGAAGCTTTCTTT,CAWSVISFVVRDTEAFF
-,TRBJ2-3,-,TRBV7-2,TGTGCCAGCAGCTCCGAGCGGGCCACAGATACGCAGTATTTT,CASSSERATDTQYF
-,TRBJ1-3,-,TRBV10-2,TGCGCCAGCAGGGGGCAGCGAAACACCATATATTTT,CASRGQRNTIYF
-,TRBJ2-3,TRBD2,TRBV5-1,TGCGCCAGCAGCTTTAGCGGGGGTGCAGATACGCAGTATTTT,CASSFSGGADTQYF
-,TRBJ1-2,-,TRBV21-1,TGTGCCAGCAGCCACTCATTGACGGGGGATGGCGGCTACACCTTC,CASSHSLTGDGGYTF
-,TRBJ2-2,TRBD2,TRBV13,TGTGCCAGCACCTTCCCTAGAGGGACTACCTCCGGGGAGCTGTTTTTT,CASTFPRGTTSGELFF
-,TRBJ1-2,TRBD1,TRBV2,TGTGCCAGCCCCAGAAGTGGGACAGGGTGGAACTATGGCTACACCTTC,CASPRSGTGWNYGYTF
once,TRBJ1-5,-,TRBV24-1,TGTGCCACCAGTGATTCAGTTAATCAGCCCCAGCATTTT,CATSDSVNQPQHF
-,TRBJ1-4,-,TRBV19,TGTGCCAGTAGCCCCAATCGAGTTGAAAAACTGTTTTTT,CASSPNRVEKLFF
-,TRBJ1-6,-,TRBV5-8,TGTGCCAGCAGCTTGGGGACATGGGGTGTGTTATCGGATAATTCACCCCTCCACTTT,CASSLGTWGVLSDNSPLHF
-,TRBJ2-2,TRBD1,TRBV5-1,TGCGCCAGCAGCCAAGCAAGGACAGGATTAACCGGGGAGCTGTTTTTT,CASSQARTGLTGELFF
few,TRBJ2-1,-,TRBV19,TGTGCCAGTACGCCTATCGGGGGATACAATGAGCAGTTCTTC,CASTPIGGYNEQFF
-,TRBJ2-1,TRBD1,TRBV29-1,TGCAGCGTTGAAGTGGGGGACAGGGTAATCAATGAGCAGTTCTTC,CSVEVGDRVINEQFF
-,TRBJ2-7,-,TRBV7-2,TGTGCCAGCAGCTCCCGACAGGGAGGCGAGCAGTACTTC,CASSSRQGGEQYF
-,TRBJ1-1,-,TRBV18,TGTGCCAGCTCACTGGACCGGGGTGGGGAAGCTTTCTTT,CASSLDRGGEAFF
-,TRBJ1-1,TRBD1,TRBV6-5,TGTGCCAGCAGTCAGGGGGGTCGCAGCACTGAAGCTTTCTTT,CASSQGGRSTEAFF
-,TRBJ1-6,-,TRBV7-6,TGTGCCAGCAGCTTCGGGGTTAATTCACCCCTCCACTTT,CASSFGVNSPLHF
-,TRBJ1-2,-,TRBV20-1,TGCAGTGCTTCGCAGGGTTACGGCTACACCTTC,CSASQGYGYTF
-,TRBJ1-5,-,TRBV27,TGTGCCAGCAGTTTAGATGGGGCGGAGCATCAGCCCCAGCATTTT,CASSLDGAEHQPQHF
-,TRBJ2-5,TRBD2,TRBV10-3,TGTGCCATCAGTGACGGCGGGAGGGGAGAGACCCAGTACTTC,CAISDGGRGETQYF
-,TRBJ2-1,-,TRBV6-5,TGTGCCAGCAGTTACATATTGGGCCATGAGCAGTTCTTC,CASSYILGHEQFF
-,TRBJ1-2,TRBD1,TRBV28,TGTGCCAGCAGTTTATTGGCCGGGACAGGTGGAGGCTACACCTTC,CASSLLAGTGGGYTF
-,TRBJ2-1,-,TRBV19,TGTGCCAGTAGTATAGCGGGCGGGGACTCCTACAATGAGCAGTTCTTC,CASSIAGGDSYNEQFF
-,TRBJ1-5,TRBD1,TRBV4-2,TGTGCCAGCAGCCAAGGACAGGGTCAGCCGCCCCAGCATTTT,CASSQGQGQPPQHF
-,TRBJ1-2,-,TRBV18,TGTGCCAGCTCACCAGAAACAGGGTCCTATGGCTACACCTTC,CASSPETGSYGYTF
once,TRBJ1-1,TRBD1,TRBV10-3,TGTGCCATCAGTGAGAGACCGGGACAGGCCGACACTGAAGCTTTCTTT,CAISERPGQADTEAFF
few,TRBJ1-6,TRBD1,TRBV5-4,TGTGCCAGCAGCTTGGCCGGGACAGGGAATTCACCCCTCCACTTT,CASSLAGTGNSPLHF
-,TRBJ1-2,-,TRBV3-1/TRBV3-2,TGTGCCAGCAGCCAAAGGGGCTCAGGGTCTTACTCCTATGGCTACACCTTC,CASSQRGSGSYSYGYTF
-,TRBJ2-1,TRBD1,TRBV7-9,TGTGCCAGCAGCATACGGGACAGGGGATCGTTCGGGGAGCAGTTCTTC,CASSIRDRGSFGEQFF
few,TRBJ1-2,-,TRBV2,TGTGCCAGCAGTGAAGGGCAGTCCTATGGCTACACCTTC,CASSEGQSYGYTF